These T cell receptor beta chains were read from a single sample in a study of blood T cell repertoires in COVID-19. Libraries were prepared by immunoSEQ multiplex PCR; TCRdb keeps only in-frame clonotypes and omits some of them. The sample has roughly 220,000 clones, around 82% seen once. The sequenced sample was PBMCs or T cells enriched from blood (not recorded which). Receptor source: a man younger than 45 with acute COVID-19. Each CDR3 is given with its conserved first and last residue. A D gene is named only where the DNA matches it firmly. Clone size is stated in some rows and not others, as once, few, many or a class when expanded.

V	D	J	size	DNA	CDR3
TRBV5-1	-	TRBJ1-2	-	TGCGCCAGCAGACCCGGAACGGGGGGCAAGCCGAGCGGCTACACCTTC	CASRPGTGGKPSGYTF
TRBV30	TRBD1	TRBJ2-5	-	TGTGCCTGGAGCCGGGGACAGCTCCAAGAGACCCAGTACTTC	CAWSRGQLQETQYF
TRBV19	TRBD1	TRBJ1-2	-	TGTGCCAGTAGTACCCGGACAGGGGCCGGCTACACCTTC	CASSTRTGAGYTF
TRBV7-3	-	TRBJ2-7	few	TGTGCCAGCAGCTTAAGTCCGGACACCACCTACGAGCAGTACTTC	CASSLSPDTTYEQYF
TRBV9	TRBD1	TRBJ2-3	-	TGTGCCAGCAGCGGGTGGGACAGCTTGACAGATACGCAGTATTTT	CASSGWDSLTDTQYF
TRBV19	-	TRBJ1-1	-	TGTGCCAGTTCTATACTCGAGAACACTGAAGCTTTCTTT	CASSILENTEAFF
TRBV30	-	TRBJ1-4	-	TGTGCCTGGACTCGACAAAGGGGTGCAACTAATGAAAAACTGTTTTTT	CAWTRQRGATNEKLFF
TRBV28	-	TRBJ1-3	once	TGTGCCAGCAGTCCGTCTGGAAACACCATATATTTT	CASSPSGNTIYF
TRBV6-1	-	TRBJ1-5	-	TGTGCCAGCAGTGAAGTCAGGGGCCTCATGGGCAATCAGCCCCAGCATTTT	CASSEVRGLMGNQPQHF
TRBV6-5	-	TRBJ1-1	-	TGTGCCAGCAGTTACCTCAGGGCGGCTGGCACTGAAGCTTTCTTT	CASSYLRAAGTEAFF
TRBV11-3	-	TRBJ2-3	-	TGTGCCAGCAGCGTATACCCGGGGGATACGCAGTATTTT	CASSVYPGDTQYF
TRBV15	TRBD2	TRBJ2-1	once	TGTGCCACCAGCAAATTAGATAGCGGGGGTTCCTACAATGAGCAGTTCTTC	CATSKLDSGGSYNEQFF
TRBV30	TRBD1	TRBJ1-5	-	TGTGCCTGCGCGACAGGGCGCAATCAGCCCCAGCATTTT	CACATGRNQPQHF
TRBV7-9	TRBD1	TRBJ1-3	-	TGTGCCAGCAGCTCGACAACAGGGGTCGGGTCTGGAAACACCATATATTTT	CASSSTTGVGSGNTIYF
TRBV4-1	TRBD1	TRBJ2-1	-	TGCGCCAGCAGCCAAGATGAGGGGGCCGAGCAGTTCTTC	CASSQDEGAEQFF
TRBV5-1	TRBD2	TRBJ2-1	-	TGCGCCAGCAGCTTCAATCCCGGGACTAGCAATGAGCAGTTCTTC	CASSFNPGTSNEQFF
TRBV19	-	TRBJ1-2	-	TGTGCCAGTAGTGATTACAGCTATGGCTACACCTTC	CASSDYSYGYTF
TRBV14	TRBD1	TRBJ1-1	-	TGTGCCAGCAGCCACCTCCTGGACAGGTCGAAGAACACTGAAGCTTTCTTT	CASSHLLDRSKNTEAFF
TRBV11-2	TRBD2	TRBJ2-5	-	TGTGCCAGCAGCTTAGCGGGGGGACAAGAGACCCAGTACTTC	CASSLAGGQETQYF
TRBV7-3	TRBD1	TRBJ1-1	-	TGTGCCAGCAGCTTAACTGGTCTCTTGGGACAGCACATGAACACTGAAGCTTTCTTT	CASSLTGLLGQHMNTEAFF
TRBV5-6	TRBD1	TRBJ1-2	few	TGTGCCAGCAGCATTGGACAGGGTAGCGGCTACACCTTC	CASSIGQGSGYTF
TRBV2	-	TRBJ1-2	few	TGTGCCAGCAGCGGACTCGGCTACACCTTC	CASSGLGYTF